The entry below describes one TCR beta chain. Its cognate antigen is unknown. Time point denoted: pre-reinfection, 55 to 20 weeks before reinfection detection. The sorted cells went straight to TCR sequencing with no prior in vitro expansion. Control naive CD8 T cells came from a couple of donors at all three reinfection time points. This entry is derived from a study of memory CD8 T cells in hepatitis C reinfection. Looking at the study overall: Between 55 and 20 weeks before reinfection detection, pre-reinfection samples were drawn. Study conclusions and caveats: With 5 or 6 donors, public clonotype conclusions could not be definitive.

TCRdb's copy holds only in-frame clones and misses some; the assay was immunoSEQ multiplex PCR. The sample contains 50,000 or so clones, 85% to 90% of which appear only once. The V end was cut by 5 bases, the J end by 5 bases, with 9 bases between. From germline, CDR1 is SQVTM and CDR2 ANQGSEA. The CDR3 sequence is 11 residues long. This TCR came from a man between 18 and 35 years old with hepatitis C virus infection. This chain links TRBV29-1 with TRBJ2-5, with a weak D call TRBD2 (6 bases). The sequenced sample consisted of naive CD8+ T cells sorted from blood. The CDR3 here is CSVRESETQYF. The CDR3 nucleotides read TGCAGCGTTCGGGAGAGTGAGACCCAGTACTTC.